This entry features one T cell receptor (beta chain) sequence. Antigen unknown. The record originates from a study of OX40 agonist ivuxolimab in advanced cancers. Overall study findings and caveats: At 0.1-3.0 mg/kg, partial responders had clonal expansion among the lowest observed. At doses 0.1 to 3.0 mg/kg, CD4+ and CD8+ clones expanded.

V was pared by 2 bases and J by 5 bases, with 8 bases between. The length of the CDR3 is 14 residues. Germline CDR1 reads SGHNT; CDR2 reads YYREEE (reference sequence). Peripheral blood came from all dose cohorts at three timepoints. Sequencing was performed with immunoSEQ multiplex PCR; in TCRdb, only in-frame clones are kept and a portion is missing. Among fewer than 20,000 clones listed, around 79% were seen once. Sequences were derived from CD4+ or CD8+ T cells sorted from blood, sampled in a trial of the OX40 agonist ivuxolimab. The TCR was taken from an adult with an advanced solid tumor such as melanoma, head and neck, liver or kidney cancer. The rearrangement joins TRBV5-4 to TRBJ1-6, with D unresolved. The CDR3 DNA is TGTGCCAGCAGCTTAGAAGGGAATAATTCACCCCTCCACTTT. This codes for CASSLEGNNSPLHF.